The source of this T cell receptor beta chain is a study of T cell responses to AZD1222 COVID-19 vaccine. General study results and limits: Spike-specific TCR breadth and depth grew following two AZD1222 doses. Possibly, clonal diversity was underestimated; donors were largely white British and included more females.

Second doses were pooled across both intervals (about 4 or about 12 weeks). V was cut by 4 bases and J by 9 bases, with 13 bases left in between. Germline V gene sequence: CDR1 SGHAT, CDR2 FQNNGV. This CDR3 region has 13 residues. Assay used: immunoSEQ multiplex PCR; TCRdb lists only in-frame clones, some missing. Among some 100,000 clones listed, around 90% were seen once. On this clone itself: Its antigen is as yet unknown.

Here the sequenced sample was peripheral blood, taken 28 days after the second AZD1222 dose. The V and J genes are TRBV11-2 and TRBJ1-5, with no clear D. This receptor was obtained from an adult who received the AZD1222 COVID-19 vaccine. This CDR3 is CASSSGSVRPQHF. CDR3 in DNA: TGTGCCAGCAGCTCCGGTTCTGTTAGGCCCCAGCATTTT.